What follows describes a single T cell receptor (beta chain). The sample belongs to a study of blood T cell repertoires in COVID-19. On the study more broadly: Specimens from acute and convalescent COVID-19 originated in the United States, Italy and Spain. In each case, the material was cDNA or gDNA derived from T cells, B-cell-depleted T cells, or PBMCs.

Some clones are missing from TCRdb's copy, which holds only in-frame ones; the method was immunoSEQ multiplex PCR. The sample contains some 180,000 clones, 75% to 90% of which appear only once. Germline values: CDR1 MGHDK, CDR2 SYGVNS. V lost 5 bases to trimming and J lost 1 base, with 2 bases between them. The CDR3 extends over 11 amino acids. This rearrangement joins TRBV25-1 to TRBJ1-1; D is uncertain. The sample comprised peripheral blood. This TCR was recovered from a man in his sixties with acute or convalescent COVID-19. CDR3: CASSRNTEAFF. The CDR3 DNA sequence: TGTGCCAGCAGTCGGAACACTGAAGCTTTCTTT.